These T cell receptor beta chains were read from a single sample in a study of cytomegalovirus exposure and HLA in healthy donors. Repertoires were generated with immunoSEQ multiplex PCR, while TCRdb's copy carries only in-frame clones and drops some. The sample has approximately 160,000 clones, 76% seen once; the top ten hold roughly 0.82%. Sequenced input: PBMCs. The receptors shown here come from a female donor in good health and CMV-seronegative. Each CDR3 is given with its conserved first and last residue. D genes are given only for firm matches.

d_call	v_call	cdr3_length	j_call	cdr3_aa	cdr3_nt
TRBD1	TRBV19	14	TRBJ1-2	CASRGQGSNYGYTF	TGTGCCAGTAGGGGACAGGGATCTAACTATGGCTACACCTTC
NA	TRBV7-3	14	TRBJ1-1	CASSSGGKNTEAFF	TGTGCCAGCAGCTCCGGGGGGAAGAACACTGAAGCTTTCTTT
TRBD1	TRBV2	14	TRBJ2-5	CASRGQGGTETQYF	TGTGCCAGCAGGGGACAGGGAGGCACGGAGACCCAGTACTTC
TRBD1	TRBV7-2	15	TRBJ1-1	CASSTTGGLSTEAFF	TGTGCCAGCAGCACAACAGGGGGCTTATCGACTGAAGCTTTCTTT
TRBD1	TRBV4-1	15	TRBJ2-7	CASSQGGQTAYEQYF	TGCGCCAGCAGCCAAGGGGGACAGACCGCCTACGAGCAGTACTTC
TRBD2	TRBV9	15	TRBJ2-1	CASSVGVAGGNEQFF	TGTGCCAGCAGCGTAGGTGTAGCGGGGGGGAATGAGCAGTTCTTC
NA	TRBV6-1	14	TRBJ2-2	CASSARLAAGELFF	TGTGCCAGCAGTGCGCGGCTAGCTGCCGGGGAGCTGTTTTTT
TRBD2	TRBV4-1	18	TRBJ2-7	CASSQEMIQRGTTYEQYF	TGCGCCAGCAGCCAAGAGATGATCCAGCGGGGGACAACCTACGAGCAGTACTTC
NA	TRBV2	15	TRBJ1-6	CASSVGQGGNSPLHF	TGTGCCAGCAGTGTAGGGCAGGGTGGTAATTCACCCCTCCACTTT
TRBD1	TRBV5-1	14	TRBJ2-7	CASLPGQGGGEQYF	TGCGCCAGCCTCCCGGGACAGGGAGGCGGGGAGCAGTACTTC
NA	TRBV9	13	TRBJ2-1	CASGRSIYNEQFF	TGTGCCAGCGGAAGGAGTATATACAATGAGCAGTTCTTC
NA	TRBV5-6	16	TRBJ1-2	CASSLGTTRPSYGYTF	TGTGCCAGCAGCTTGGGGACAACCCGACCATCCTATGGCTACACCTTC
NA	TRBV2	17	TRBJ1-6	CASSPKGVVGKNSPLHF	TGTGCCAGCAGTCCTAAGGGGGTTGTGGGGAAAAATTCACCCCTCCACTTT
TRBD1	TRBV15	15	TRBJ1-2	CATSRDGGQTYGYTF	TGTGCCACCAGCAGAGATGGGGGACAGACCTATGGCTACACCTTC
TRBD1	TRBV6-6	15	TRBJ1-6	CASSPQGVYNSPLHF	TGTGCCAGCAGTCCCCAGGGGGTCTATAATTCACCCCTCCACTTT
NA	TRBV11-2	17	TRBJ2-3	CASSLASDSPRTDTQYF	TGTGCCAGCAGCTTAGCGAGCGACAGTCCTCGCACAGATACGCAGTATTTT
TRBD2	TRBV4-3	17	TRBJ2-1	CASSQEPAGGAYNEQFF	TGCGCCAGCAGCCAAGAGCCAGCGGGGGGTGCCTACAATGAGCAGTTCTTC
TRBD2	TRBV10-3	17	TRBJ2-1	CAISEGLAGGNYNEQFF	TGTGCCATCAGTGAGGGACTAGCGGGAGGTAACTACAATGAGCAGTTCTTC
NA	TRBV7-9	14	TRBJ1-3	CASSHGQPGNTIYF	TGTGCCAGCAGCCACGGACAGCCTGGAAACACCATATATTTT
NA	TRBV27	17	TRBJ2-2	CASSLTGIYSNTGELFF	TGTGCCAGCAGTTTGACAGGAATTTACTCCAACACCGGGGAGCTGTTTTTT
TRBD1	TRBV5-1	15	TRBJ1-1	CASSGGTGSNTEAFF	TGCGCCAGCAGCGGGGGGACAGGATCGAACACTGAAGCTTTCTTT
NA	TRBV9	16	TRBJ2-1	CASSVGAGVMVNEQFF	TGTGCCAGCAGCGTAGGGGCAGGGGTTATGGTGAATGAGCAGTTCTTC